These 32 T cell receptor beta chains came from one sample sequenced in a study of T cell repertoires in cytomegalovirus infection. TCRdb re-analysed the reads in MiXCR, keeping a single row per CDR3 protein. Of 250,000 to 350,000 distinct CDR3 sequences in the sample, roughly 23% were seen once. The sample consisted of PBMCs. These receptors came from a human donor in good health (CMV status not recorded). Some clones in this sample may be carry-over from other donors' samples.

The table lists this clonotype with many counts. The genes are TRBV24-1 and TRBJ2-2, with TRBD2 matching 10 bases. J was trimmed by 2 bases and V by 7 bases; bases with no gene match: 9. The V gene's germline CDR1 is KGHDR and CDR2 SFDVKD. The length of the CDR3 is 17 residues. CDR3 DNA: TGTGCCACCAGCCTTACCCCTAGCGGGAGTAACACCGGGGAGCTGTTTTTT. Its protein product is CATSLTPSGSNTGELFF.

Turning to this clonotype: A much larger clone lies a single base off, so this may be a read error. CDR3 DNA: TGTGCCAGCAGCTTCGGACAGGGGAACTATGGCTACACCTTC. Translated: CASSFGQGNYGYTF. J is TRBJ1-2 and V is TRBV7-2; 9 nucleotides line up with TRBD1. CDR3 length equals 14 residues. Germline CDR1 is SGHTA and CDR2 is FQGNSA. J was trimmed by 2 bases and V by 3 bases; bases with no gene match: 1.

The chain recombines TRBV6-5 with TRBJ1-6; TRBD1 might be the D (5 bases). Trimming pared 2 bases from V and 4 bases from J, leaving 9 bases between. The CDR3 sequence is 15 residues long. Germline V lookup: CDR1 MNHEY, CDR2 SVGAGI. The CDR3 sequence is CASSYGGLYNSPLHF. DNA of the CDR3: TGTGCCAGCAGTTACGGGGGATTGTATAATTCACCCCTCCACTTT.

This clonotype came up a few times. This CDR3 is CASGDPKDEQYF. CDR3 nucleotides: TGTGCCAGCGGGGACCCGAAGGACGAGCAGTACTTC. This sequence joins TRBV6-2 or TRBV6-3 and TRBJ2-7; D could derive from TRBD1 or TRBD2 (5 bases each). CDR3 length: 12 amino acids. Between the trimmed V and J ends, which lost 8 bases and 5 bases, there was a span of 13 bases. Looked up from germline, CDR1 is MNHEY and CDR2 is SVGEGT.

The genes are TRBV28 and TRBJ2-7, with D possibly being TRBD1 (6 bases). With 6 bases removed from V and 2 bases from J, the gap between germline ends came to 14 bases. This CDR3 is built from 14 residues. CDR1 is MDHEN, CDR2 SYDVKM, per germline. The CDR3: CASREQGTTYEQYF. The DNA of the CDR3 is TGTGCCAGCAGGGAGCAGGGGACCACCTACGAGCAGTACTTC.

In its sample, this clonotype was seen many times. The chain links TRBV12-3 or TRBV12-4 to TRBJ2-5; 7 bases align to TRBD2. This CDR3 is built from 14 residues. V gave up 6 bases and J gave up 1 base; unmatched junction bases: 5. The DNA of the CDR3 is TGTGCCAGCAGCCGGGAGGCGCGCCAAGAGACCCAGTACTTC. Translating gives CASSREARQETQYF.

This chain links TRBV29-1 with TRBJ1-1; no clear D gene. This CDR3 spans 12 amino acids. CDR1 is SQVTM, CDR2 ANQGSEA, per germline. Trimming shortened V by 7 bases and J by 1 base, and 10 bases separated the two germline ends. CDR3 DNA: TGCAGCGGAGCACACAGGAACACTGAAGCTTTCTTT. Its translation is CSGAHRNTEAFF.

CDR3 in DNA: TGCAGTGCTAGATGGCAGGGGGTACAAGATACGCAGTATTTT. Encoded protein: CSARWQGVQDTQYF. This chain connects TRBV20-1 to TRBJ2-3; 7 positions match TRBD1. The CDR3 sequence is 14 residues long. V shed 2 bases, J shed 5 bases, and the junction held 7 bases outside the gene matches. CDR1 is DFQATT and CDR2 is SNEGSKA in the germline V gene (reference sequence).

There are a few counts of this clonotype. The V gene is TRBV2, the J gene TRBJ1-4; no clear D gene. This CDR3 contains 14 residues. Germline V gene lookup returns CDR1 SNHLY and CDR2 FYNNEI. Trimming shortened V by 6 bases and J by 0 bases, and 8 bases separated the two germline ends. CDR3 DNA: TGTGCCAGCAGCGGGAGCGCAACTAATGAAAAACTGTTTTTT. Translation gives CASSGSATNEKLFF.

This clonotype was counted between two and nine times. This chain links TRBV29-1 with TRBJ2-7, with 10 bases that match TRBD1. J gave up 5 bases and V 7 bases, and 11 bases lay outside the gene matches. The CDR3 covers 14 residues. The germline gives CDR1 SQVTM, CDR2 ANQGSEA. The DNA of the CDR3 is TGCAGCGCTCGCGGGGGACAGGGGATGAACGAGCAGTACTTC. Protein: CSARGGQGMNEQYF.

The sample holds many counts of this clonotype. The CDR3 region has the DNA TGTGCCAGCAGCTTAGTGTGGCAGGGGTATCAGCCCCAGCATTTT. It translates to CASSLVWQGYQPQHF. The chain recombines TRBV7-2 with TRBJ1-5, with D possibly being TRBD1 (6 bases). This CDR3 region has 15 residues. The V gene's germline CDR1 is SGHTA and CDR2 FQGNSA. The V and J ends lost 1 base and 5 bases respectively, with 12 bases between them.

This clonotype came up many times. The V call is TRBV11-2, the J call TRBJ2-7; either TRBD1 or TRBD2 may fit D (6 bases each). Germline-derived CDR1 and CDR2 are SGHAT and FQNNGV. The V gene lost 0 bases and the J gene lost 2 bases, with 11 bases spanning the gap. The CDR3 length is 15 residues. CDR3 residues: CASSLDRGRTYEQYF. The CDR3 DNA reads as TGTGCCAGCAGCTTAGATCGGGGGCGGACCTACGAGCAGTACTTC.

This clonotype was detected only a few times. V usage is TRBV7-2 and J usage is TRBJ2-7; no definite D call. The CDR3 has 15 residues. The V end was cut by 1 base, the J end by 2 bases, with 12 bases between. Germline assignment: CDR1 SGHTA and CDR2 FQGNSA. CDR3 nucleotides: TGTGCCAGCAGCTTAGGGTCGACGGCAGCCTACGAGCAGTACTTC. Its translation is CASSLGSTAAYEQYF.

This clonotype was picked up a small number of times. This chain links TRBV7-8 with TRBJ1-3; D gene ambiguous. With 2 bases removed from V and 1 base from J, the gap between germline ends came to 6 bases. The germline V gene encodes CDR1 SGHVS and CDR2 FQNEAQ. This CDR3 contains 14 residues. CDR3 residues: CASSLRASGNTIYF. The CDR3 DNA sequence: TGTGCCAGCAGCTTAAGGGCGTCTGGAAACACCATATATTTT.

CDR3 nucleotides: TGTGCCAGCAGGCCGACAGGCTCTGGGGCCAACGTCCTGACTTTC. Protein: CASRPTGSGANVLTF. V and J are TRBV6-2 or TRBV6-3 and TRBJ2-6; tentative D call: TRBD1 (6 bases). The CDR3 sequence is 15 residues long. Between the trimmed V and J ends, which lost 6 bases and 0 bases, there was a span of 9 bases. Germline loops: CDR1 MNHEY, CDR2 SVGEGT.

V is TRBV6-5 and J is TRBJ2-7, with TRBD1 matching over 10 bases. The J segment lost 2 bases and the V segment lost 2 bases, leaving 3 bases of the junction unmatched. The V gene's germline CDR1 is MNHEY and CDR2 SVGAGI. The CDR3 covers 15 residues. The DNA of the CDR3 is TGTGCCAGCAGTTACGCAGGACAGGGGGCCTACGAGCAGTACTTC. Translation gives CASSYAGQGAYEQYF.

Ten or more counts support this clonotype. The rearrangement joins TRBV7-2 to TRBJ1-2, with a possible D match to TRBD1 (6 bases). The CDR3 covers 12 residues. Per the germline V gene, CDR1 is SGHTA and CDR2 is FQGNSA. V gave up 6 bases and J gave up 8 bases, with 13 bases separating them. The CDR3 DNA reads as TGTGCCAGCAGGCTTTACAGGGAGGGCTACACCTTC. Encoded protein: CASRLYREGYTF.

In this sample, this clonotype turned up many times. The CDR3 here is CASSSLPPDTGELFF. CDR3 nucleotides: TGTGCCAGCAGCTCTCTCCCACCGGACACCGGGGAGCTGTTTTTT. The V call is TRBV7-2, the J call TRBJ2-2, with no clear D. Germline-derived CDR1 and CDR2 are SGHTA and FQGNSA. The CDR3 runs 15 residues. V was pared by 4 bases and J by 3 bases, with 12 bases between.

The V gene is TRBV10-2, the J gene TRBJ1-1; D gene unclear. Germline-derived CDR1 and CDR2 are WSHSY and SAAADI. This CDR3 has 13 residues. V was trimmed by 4 bases and J by 1 base, leaving 7 bases between them. The CDR3: CASSAHQNTEAFF. The CDR3 DNA reads TGCGCCAGCAGTGCACATCAGAACACTGAAGCTTTCTTT.

In its sample, this clonotype was seen a few times. V is TRBV6-1 and J is TRBJ2-3; D may be TRBD2 (5 bases). The V end lost 6 bases, the J end lost 4 bases, and 14 bases lay between the germline ends. In germline, CDR1 is MNHNS, CDR2 SASEGT. The CDR3 sequence is 14 residues long. CDR3 protein: CASRGFGLADTQYF. The CDR3 coding sequence is TGTGCCAGCAGAGGGTTTGGACTCGCAGATACGCAGTATTTT.

The V and J genes are TRBV12-3 or TRBV12-4 and TRBJ1-3; D is perhaps TRBD1 (6 bases). V was clipped by 5 bases and J by 0 bases, with 8 bases between them. The CDR3 spans 14 residues. Here the CDR3 DNA reads TGTGCCAGCAGTATGACAGGCTCTGGAAACACCATATATTTT. Translated: CASSMTGSGNTIYF.

This clonotype was recorded a few times. CDR3 in DNA: TGTGCCAGCAGTGAAGCGCTTCTGGCAGGGCAGGCAAGGGAGCAGTTCTTC. This translates into CASSEALLAGQAREQFF. The chain couples TRBV2 to TRBJ2-1, with D maybe TRBD1 (5 bases). The CDR3 loop spans 17 amino acids. V gave up 0 bases and J gave up 10 bases, with 22 bases separating them. From germline, CDR1 is SNHLY and CDR2 FYNNEI.

This clonotype was observed a handful of times. CDR3 protein: CASSSGAGRLNIQYF. The CDR3 bases are TGTGCCAGCAGCTCCGGGGCCGGGAGGTTAAACATTCAGTACTTC. V usage is TRBV12-3 or TRBV12-4 and J usage is TRBJ2-4; 7 nucleotides line up with TRBD2. Unmatched junction bases numbered 11, after V lost 6 bases and J lost 6 bases. The CDR3 runs to 15 residues.

This chain connects TRBV2 to TRBJ2-1; TRBD2 agrees at 7 bases. V lost 2 bases and J lost 5; bases outside the gene matches: 3. The V gene's germline CDR1 is SNHLY and CDR2 FYNNEI. The CDR3 spans 14 residues. The CDR3 sequence: CASSETSVHNEQFF. The DNA of the CDR3 is TGTGCCAGCAGTGAAACTAGCGTCCACAATGAGCAGTTCTTC.

The chain uses TRBV20-1 and TRBJ1-2; no clear D gene. The CDR3 consists of 13 residues. V shed 4 bases and J shed 4 bases, with 13 bases lying between them. Germline V gene lookup returns CDR1 DFQATT and CDR2 SNEGSKA (reference sequence). In DNA form, the CDR3 reads TGCAGTGCTATCGTGAGGATGGGCTATGGCTACACCTTC. This translates into CSAIVRMGYGYTF.

The chain uses TRBV4-1 and TRBJ1-6, with D possibly TRBD1 on 6 matching bases. The germline V gene encodes CDR1 MGHRA and CDR2 YSYEKL. CDR3 length equals 17 residues. The V end was cut by 2 bases, the J end by 9 bases, with 20 bases between. The CDR3 bases are TGCGCCAGCAGCCAATCCAGTACAGGGTCTGGAGGTTCACCCCTCCACTTT. It yields the protein CASSQSSTGSGGSPLHF.

V and J are TRBV12-3 or TRBV12-4 and TRBJ2-1, with 8 bases that match TRBD2. This CDR3 spans 15 amino acids. V shed 7 bases and J 9 bases; nucleotides not matched to a gene: 14. CDR3 coding DNA: TGTGCCAGCACCCCACCGGGGGGGGGCAAGAGTGAGCAGTTCTTC. It specifies CASTPPGGGKSEQFF.

The rearrangement joins TRBV4-1 to TRBJ1-1; D is possibly TRBD1 (5 bases). The CDR3 loop spans 16 amino acids. V was pared by 5 bases and J by 4 bases, with 20 bases between. Germline lookup yields CDR1 MGHRA and CDR2 YSYEKL. CDR3 sequence: CASSTPRGPVPTEAFF. The CDR3 DNA follows: TGCGCCAGCAGCACGCCGCGGGGCCCTGTCCCCACTGAAGCTTTCTTT.

This clonotype was counted only a few times. This chain uses TRBV5-6 with TRBJ1-2, with D tentatively TRBD1 (5 bases). V lost 0 bases and J 8 bases, leaving 11 bases between the germline ends. The CDR3 runs to 13 residues. CDR1 is SGHDT and CDR2 is YYEEEE in the germline V gene. In nucleotides, the CDR3 is TGTGCCAGCAGCTTGGTAGGGAGGGACGGCTACACCTTC. Amino acid sequence: CASSLVGRDGYTF.

CDR3 residues: CASSHRQGVETQYF. In DNA form, the CDR3 reads TGCGCCAGCAGCCATCGACAGGGGGTTGAGACCCAGTACTTC. The V and J genes are TRBV5-1 and TRBJ2-5; 9 bases are a match to TRBD1. CDR1 and CDR2 (germline): SGHRS, YFSETQ. The V and J ends lost 4 bases and 5 bases, in that order; junction bases with no gene match: 6. The CDR3 runs 14 residues.

This clonotype was observed many times. The chain employs TRBV7-2 and TRBJ2-2; 9 bases are shared with TRBD1. Per germline, CDR1 SGHTA and CDR2 FQGNSA. The CDR3 runs 16 residues. Germline trimming cut 0 bases from V and 5 bases from J; bases unmatched to any gene: 4. The CDR3 region is CASSLALGQGTGELFF. The CDR3 region has the DNA TGTGCCAGCAGCTTAGCGCTCGGACAGGGGACCGGGGAGCTGTTTTTT.

The chain combines TRBV18 with TRBJ2-1; a possible D gene is TRBD1 (6 bases). V was shortened by 2 bases and J by 8 bases, with 10 bases between the two germline ends. Per the germline V gene, CDR1 is KGHSH and CDR2 is LQKENI. CDR3 length: 13 amino acids. The CDR3 region is CASSPAGVDEQFF. CDR3 sequence (DNA): TGTGCCAGCTCACCAGCAGGGGTGGATGAGCAGTTCTTC. The entire variable domain, with the rest obtained from reference TRBV18 and TRBJ2-1, is as follows: NAGVMQNPRHLVRRRGQEARLRCSPMKGHSHVYWYRQLPEEGLKFMVYLQKENIIDESGMPKERFSAEFPKEGPSILRIQQVVRGDSAAYFCASSPAGVDEQFFGPGTRLTVL.